The 27 T cell receptor beta chains presented below share a single source sample, sequenced in a study of blood T cell repertoires in COVID-19. The data were produced by immunoSEQ multiplex PCR, yet TCRdb's version contains in-frame clones alone and is incomplete. The sample holds approximately 140,000 clones, over 75% seen once. Sequenced material: peripheral blood. Receptors were obtained from a man between 65 and 85 years old with active COVID-19.

The chain carries TRBV9 and TRBJ2-1; perhaps TRBD1 as D (5 bases). Germline loops: CDR1 SGDLS, CDR2 YYNGEE. Trimming took 4 bases from V and 2 from J, leaving 10 bases between them. The CDR3 has 14 amino acids. The CDR3: CASSPGYAYNEQFF. The CDR3 bases are TGTGCCAGCAGCCCAGGGTACGCCTACAATGAGCAGTTCTTC.

V and J are TRBV5-1 and TRBJ1-3; no reliable D call. Germline assignment: CDR1 SGHRS and CDR2 YFSETQ. The CDR3 runs 17 residues. Trimming shortened V by 2 bases and J by 0 bases, and 15 bases separated the two germline ends. The CDR3 sequence is CASSFEPEPHSGNTIYF. CDR3 nucleotides: TGCGCCAGCAGCTTCGAACCCGAGCCCCACTCTGGAAACACCATATATTTT.

This chain joins TRBV18 and TRBJ1-2, with D maybe TRBD1 (5 bases). V gave up 1 base and J gave up 0 bases, with 9 bases separating them. The CDR3 contains 15 residues. Germline-derived CDR1 and CDR2 are KGHSH and LQKENI. The DNA for the CDR3 is TGTGCCAGCTCACCACAACAGGAGTCTAACTATGGCTACACCTTC. As protein: CASSPQQESNYGYTF.

The rearrangement joins TRBV19 to TRBJ1-1; no clear D gene. V was pared by 3 bases and J by 4 bases, with 12 bases between. The CDR3 loop spans 14 amino acids. Germline CDR1 reads LNHDA; CDR2 reads SQIVND (reference sequence). The CDR3 sequence: CASSIQASATEAFF. The CDR3 coding sequence is TGTGCCAGTAGTATCCAGGCTTCGGCCACTGAAGCTTTCTTT.

The V gene is TRBV18, the J gene TRBJ1-4; D perhaps matches TRBD1 (6 bases). The germline V gene has CDR1 KGHSH and CDR2 LQKENI. Trimming cost V 3 bases and J 5 bases, with 7 bases left between them. This CDR3 spans 13 amino acids. The CDR3 region has the DNA TGTGCCAGCTCACCGCAGGGGAATGAAAAACTGTTTTTT. Translation gives CASSPQGNEKLFF. The entire variable domain, with the rest obtained from reference TRBV18 and TRBJ1-4, is as follows: NAGVMQNPRHLVRRRGQEARLRCSPMKGHSHVYWYRQLPEEGLKFMVYLQKENIIDESGMPKERFSAEFPKEGPSILRIQQVVRGDSAAYFCASSPQGNEKLFFGSGTQLSVL.

The chain links TRBV6-5 to TRBJ1-6, with D perhaps TRBD1 (5 bases). From germline, CDR1 is MNHEY and CDR2 SVGAGI. The CDR3 consists of 12 residues. V lost 2 bases to trimming and J lost 9 bases, with 5 bases between them. The CDR3 nucleotides are TGTGCCAGCAGTTACAGGGGTTCACCCCTCCACTTT. Encoded protein: CASSYRGSPLHF.

J is TRBJ1-1 and V is TRBV5-1; D not certain. Trimming removed 1 base at V and 0 bases at J, with 7 bases between. The CDR3 runs to 14 residues. Germline-derived CDR1 and CDR2 are SGHRS and YFSETQ. The CDR3 DNA follows: TGCGCCAGCAGCTTGTCCGTTCTGAACACTGAAGCTTTCTTT. Translation gives CASSLSVLNTEAFF.

The chain links TRBV2 to TRBJ2-1; 11 nucleotides match TRBD2. Looked up from germline, CDR1 is SNHLY and CDR2 is FYNNEI. Germline trimming cut 4 bases from V and 2 bases from J; bases unmatched to any gene: 1. This CDR3 region has 15 residues. CDR3 sequence reads: CASSGLAGPYNEQFF. The CDR3 DNA reads as TGTGCCAGCAGTGGACTAGCGGGGCCCTACAATGAGCAGTTCTTC.

The rearrangement uses TRBV5-1 and TRBJ1-1, with TRBD1 identical over 7 bases. Germline lookup yields CDR1 SGHRS and CDR2 YFSETQ. The ends lost 5 bases at V and 6 bases at J; junction bases unmatched: 4. This CDR3 is 12 amino acids long. The CDR3 sequence: CASSLQGAEAFF. The DNA of the CDR3 is TGCGCCAGCAGTCTTCAGGGGGCTGAAGCTTTCTTT.

The chain has TRBV28 and TRBJ2-5; TRBD2 matches at 8 bases. The CDR3 is made up of 16 amino acids. CDR1 and CDR2 (germline): MDHEN, SYDVKM. V lost 4 bases to trimming and J lost 1 base; unmatched junction nucleotides: 8. The DNA of the CDR3 is TGTGCCAGCAGTTCCAGACTAGCGCCTTTCCAAGAGACCCAGTACTTC. Its translation: CASSSRLAPFQETQYF.

The chain combines TRBV20-1 with TRBJ2-1; D possibly corresponds to TRBD2 (5 bases). CDR1 DFQATT and CDR2 SNEGSKA come from the germline V gene (reference sequence). The CDR3 is 11 amino acids. The ends were cut back, 5 bases at V and 7 bases at J, with 9 bases in the middle. Written as DNA, the CDR3 is TGCAGTGCTGGGAGAGGAAATGAGCAGTTCTTC. This encodes CSAGRGNEQFF.

This clone was seen a single time. The V gene is TRBV28, the J gene TRBJ1-5, with a tentative D call TRBD1 (5 bases). CDR1 and CDR2 from the germline V gene are MDHEN and SYDVKM. CDR3 size: 14 residues. V shed 4 bases and J shed 7 bases, with 14 bases lying between them. DNA for the CDR3: TGTGCCAGCAGTTGGGCCCCAGGGATACAGCCCCAGCATTTT. Its translation is CASSWAPGIQPQHF.

The rearrangement uses TRBV7-2 and TRBJ1-2, with D possibly being TRBD1 (5 bases). Germline V CDR1 and CDR2: SGHTA, FQGNSA. V lost 1 base and J lost 0, with 9 bases in between. This CDR3 contains 15 residues. The CDR3 sequence: CASSLVGEPNYGYTF. The CDR3 nucleotides are TGTGCCAGCAGCTTAGTAGGGGAACCTAACTATGGCTACACCTTC.

CDR3 region: CASSYSRADGGNQPQHF. As DNA, the CDR3 is TGTGCCAGCAGTTACTCGCGCGCAGACGGGGGAAATCAGCCCCAGCATTTT. This sequence joins TRBV6-2 or TRBV6-3 and TRBJ1-5; D possibly corresponds to TRBD1 (5 bases). Trimming took off 0 bases at V and 4 bases at J, with 16 bases between the two ends. Germline V gene data show CDR1 as MNHEY and CDR2 as SVGEGT. The CDR3 spans 17 residues.

J is TRBJ1-3 and V is TRBV5-1; maybe TRBD1 (6 bases). CDR1 is SGHRS and CDR2 is YFSETQ in the germline V gene. The CDR3 consists of 14 residues. Trimming left V 7 bases short and J 0 bases short, with 11 bases between. In nucleotides, the CDR3 is TGCGCCAGCTCCGAACAGGGCTCTGGAAACACCATATATTTT. Its protein is CASSEQGSGNTIYF.

The rearrangement joins TRBV28 to TRBJ1-2; TRBD1 aligns across 9 bases. V shed 3 bases, J shed 5 bases, and the junction held 7 bases outside the gene matches. CDR1 is MDHEN, CDR2 SYDVKM, per germline. This CDR3 is 15 amino acids long. This chain's CDR3 is CASSFQQGARYGYTF. The CDR3 DNA reads TGTGCCAGCAGTTTCCAACAGGGGGCTCGATATGGCTACACCTTC.

In its sample, this clone was seen a few times. The V gene is TRBV6-5, the J gene TRBJ2-1; 7 positions agree with TRBD1. Germline V gives CDR1 MNHEY, CDR2 SVGAGI. J gave up 7 bases and V 6 bases, and 6 bases lay outside the gene matches. The CDR3 contains 13 residues. CDR3: CASSRGGGNEQFF. The CDR3, as DNA: TGTGCCAGCAGCCGAGGGGGCGGGAATGAGCAGTTCTTC.

V usage is TRBV10-3 and J usage is TRBJ1-1; D not resolved. V was trimmed by 6 bases and J by 1 base, leaving 12 bases between them. CDR1 is ENHRY, CDR2 SYGVKD, per germline. CDR3 size: 14 residues. CDR3 in DNA: TGTGCCATCAGGTTAACTGAAAGGAACACTGAAGCTTTCTTT. Amino acid sequence: CAIRLTERNTEAFF.

This sequence joins TRBV6-5 and TRBJ2-7, with TRBD1 as a possible D gene (5 bases). Germline V lookup: CDR1 MNHEY, CDR2 SVGAGI. This CDR3 is built from 13 residues. Trimming took 8 bases from V and 3 from J, leaving 14 bases between them. The CDR3 DNA reads as TGTGCCAGCCGGGCGGCAGGGTTCTACGAGCAGTACTTC. Translation: CASRAAGFYEQYF.

The chain couples TRBV6-2 or TRBV6-3 to TRBJ1-2; D gene ambiguous. Trimming left V 2 bases short and J 4 bases short, with 8 bases between. CDR1 and CDR2 (germline): MNHEY, SVGEGT. This CDR3 region has 13 residues. The CDR3 bases are TGTGCCAGCAGTTACACAGAGTCCTATGGCTACACCTTC. It specifies CASSYTESYGYTF.

V is TRBV28 and J is TRBJ2-7; D possibly corresponds to TRBD2 (6 bases). CDR3 length: 16 amino acids. CDR1 MDHEN and CDR2 SYDVKM come from the germline V gene. Trimming left V 3 bases short and J 0 bases short, with 15 bases between. CDR3 DNA: TGTGCCAGCAGTTTGATCGGGGGAGTATCCTCCTACGAGCAGTACTTC. Translating gives CASSLIGGVSSYEQYF.

The genes are TRBV21-1 and TRBJ2-3; the DNA was not used to check the table's D call, TRBD1. TRBV21-1 is an annotated pseudogene. The CDR3 consists of 10 residues. This CDR3 reads CANTTTTQYF. The CDR3 DNA sequence: TGTGCCAACACCACAACTACGCAGTATTTT.

A single count supports this clone. The V gene is TRBV28, the J gene TRBJ1-6; 7 bases line up with TRBD1. V shed 6 bases and J 4 bases; nucleotides not matched to a gene: 0. Germline CDR1 reads MDHEN; CDR2 reads SYDVKM. There are 13 residues in the CDR3. The CDR3 DNA sequence: TGTGCCAGCAGGGACAGGTATAATTCACCCCTCCACTTT. The encoded protein is CASRDRYNSPLHF.

This sequence joins TRBV11-2 and TRBJ1-2, with 8 bases lining up with TRBD1. Germline CDR1 and CDR2: SGHAT and FQNNGV. V lost 0 bases, J lost 7 bases, and 4 bases stayed unmatched. The CDR3 consists of 14 residues. CDR3 amino acids: CASSLDQGAGGYTF. The CDR3 bases are TGTGCCAGCAGCTTAGATCAGGGGGCGGGTGGCTACACCTTC.

J is TRBJ1-5 and V is TRBV27; perhaps TRBD1 as D (5 bases). The CDR3 loop spans 15 amino acids. The germline V and J ends were trimmed by 5 bases and 3 bases, with 14 bases remaining between them. CDR1 is MNHEY, CDR2 SMNVEV, per germline (reference sequence). CDR3 sequence reads: CASSGGAGTNQPQHF. CDR3 bases: TGTGCCAGCAGTGGAGGGGCAGGGACCAATCAGCCCCAGCATTTT.

The chain links TRBV30 to TRBJ2-3; TRBD2 aligns across 7 bases. Germline loops: CDR1 GTSNPN, CDR2 SVGIG (reference sequence). CDR3 length equals 14 residues. V lost 6 bases, J lost 6 bases, and 12 bases stayed unmatched. Written as DNA, the CDR3 is TGTGCCTGCCCCCCGGCGGGGCGGGGGGATACGCAGTATTTT. Amino acids: CACPPAGRGDTQYF.

This rearrangement joins TRBV3-1 (or the pseudogene TRBV3-2) to TRBJ1-5; D remains ambiguous. This CDR3 spans 15 amino acids. V was shortened by 1 base and J by 2 bases, with 9 bases between the two germline ends. Germline V lookup: CDR1 LGHDT, CDR2 YNNKEL (reference sequence). CDR3 DNA: TGTGCCAGCAGCCAAGGCAGGTCTGGCAATCAGCCCCAGCATTTT. Translated: CASSQGRSGNQPQHF.